These 17 T cell receptor beta chains originate from one sample sequenced in a study of blood T cells in healthy people across ages. Together with a sample-barcoded 5' primer, a J-beta primer mix was included in a second PCR lasting roughly 6 to 12 cycles. TCRdb re-called the 5' RACE reads through MiXCR, storing one row per CDR3 protein. The data show roughly 1,800,000 distinct CDR3 sequences, just under 50% seen once. The specimen sequenced was blood. These receptors all come from a middle-aged woman in good health.

This clonotype has at least ten counts. This chain joins TRBV4-2 and TRBJ2-5; possibly TRBD1 for D (6 bases). V gave up 0 bases and J gave up 5 bases, with 10 bases separating them. The length of the CDR3 is 14 residues. CDR1 is LGHNA and CDR2 is YNFKEQ in the germline V gene. CDR3 residues: CASSQDLRGETQYF. The DNA for the CDR3 is TGTGCCAGCAGCCAAGATCTCAGGGGTGAGACCCAGTACTTC.

The V gene is TRBV20-1, the J gene TRBJ2-7; no clear D. This CDR3 is 13 amino acids long. Trimming stripped 0 bases from V and 2 bases from J, with 8 bases between. Germline CDR1 reads DFQATT; CDR2 reads SNEGSKA (reference sequence). CDR3 region: CSARDPGPYEQYF. CDR3 nucleotides: TGCAGTGCTAGAGATCCTGGGCCCTACGAGCAGTACTTC.

Note on this clonotype: The junction differs from germline at one of its ends, possibly a read error. The gene calls are TRBV11-3 and TRBJ2-1, with D unclear. The CDR3 runs to 12 residues. Germline V gene lookup returns CDR1 SGHNT and CDR2 YENEEA. The DNA for the CDR3 is TGTGCCAGCATCTTAGTTGGGCATGAGCAGTTCTTC. This sequence encodes CASILVGHEQFF.

This clonotype was seen a handful of times. The rearrangement joins TRBV27 to TRBJ1-6; D is uncertain. Germline V gene data show CDR1 as MNHEY and CDR2 as SMNVEV (reference sequence). This CDR3 is built from 14 residues. The V and J ends lost 6 bases and 8 bases respectively, with 14 bases between them. The CDR3 DNA is TGTGCCAGCAGCCCGGACTGGTTAGATTCACCCCTCCACTTT. Translation: CASSPDWLDSPLHF.

V gene TRBV28 combines with J gene TRBJ2-3; TRBD2 agrees at 16 bases. The ends lost 3 bases at V and 5 bases at J; junction bases unmatched: 17. Germline V lookup: CDR1 MDHEN, CDR2 SYDVKM. This CDR3 is 21 amino acids long. The CDR3 DNA reads TGTGCCAGCAGTTTCTCCTCGCCGGGACTAGCGGGGGGGCTGGAGAGAGATACGCAGTATTTT. Translation: CASSFSSPGLAGGLERDTQYF.

The genes are TRBV20-1 and TRBJ2-5, with TRBD1 matching over 9 bases. The V gene's germline CDR1 is DFQATT and CDR2 SNEGSKA (reference sequence). Trimming removed 1 base from V and 7 bases from J; junction bases left unmatched: 10. The CDR3 has 15 residues. DNA for the CDR3: TGCAGTGCTAGAGCACAACAGGGGGCAGGGGGGACCCAGTACTTC. Translated, it gives CSARAQQGAGGTQYF.

This clonotype was observed a handful of times. The gene calls are TRBV29-1 and TRBJ2-5; D may be TRBD1 (6 bases). CDR3 length: 12 amino acids. Trimming took 8 bases from V and 1 from J, leaving 11 bases between them. Germline V lookup: CDR1 SQVTM, CDR2 ANQGSEA. The CDR3 here is CSPMDSQETQYF. CDR3 DNA sequence: TGCAGCCCGATGGACAGCCAAGAGACCCAGTACTTC. Full variable domain (outside the CDR3, taken from reference TRBV29-1 and TRBJ2-5): SAVISQKPSRDICQRGTSLTIQCQVDSQVTMMFWYRQQPGQSLTLIATANQGSEATYESGFVIDKFPISRPNLTFSTLTVSNMSPEDSSIYLCSPMDSQETQYFGPGTRLLVL.

This sequence joins TRBV3-1 and TRBJ2-5; the D is unclear. From germline, CDR1 is LGHDT and CDR2 YNNKEL (reference sequence). The CDR3 length is 14 residues. V lost 1 base to trimming and J lost 1 base, with 7 bases between them. The CDR3 nucleotides read TGTGCCAGCAGCCAAGTAATCCCCCAAGAGACCCAGTACTTC. As protein: CASSQVIPQETQYF.

The chain couples TRBV12-5 to TRBJ2-4, with D perhaps TRBD1 or TRBD2 (5 bases each). V lost 7 bases to trimming and J lost 4 bases, with 8 bases between them. The germline CDR1 and CDR2 sequences are LGHNT and FRNRAP. This CDR3 spans 12 amino acids. CDR3 sequence reads: CASAGAKNIQYF. DNA for the CDR3: TGTGCTAGTGCCGGGGCTAAAAACATTCAGTACTTC.

This rearrangement joins TRBV28 to TRBJ1-6; D uncertain. Trimming took off 4 bases at V and 0 bases at J, with 16 bases between the two ends. This CDR3 spans 18 amino acids. Germline V gene sequence: CDR1 MDHEN, CDR2 SYDVKM. The CDR3 protein is CASSWVRPTSSYNSPLHF. The CDR3 DNA sequence: TGTGCCAGCAGTTGGGTCAGGCCCACAAGCTCCTATAATTCACCCCTCCACTTT.

This clonotype has only one observation. V is TRBV4-3 and J is TRBJ2-5; the D gene is possibly TRBD1 (5 bases). Per the germline V gene, CDR1 is LGHNA and CDR2 is YSLEER. The V end lost 1 base, the J end lost 0 bases, and 9 bases lay between the germline ends. The CDR3 totals 15 residues. The CDR3 reads CASSQGDSDQETQYF. CDR3 coding DNA: TGCGCCAGCAGCCAAGGAGACAGTGACCAAGAGACCCAGTACTTC.

There are a few counts of this clonotype. J is TRBJ1-1 and V is TRBV5-1; TRBD1 agrees at 9 bases. CDR1 and CDR2 from the germline V gene are SGHRS and YFSETQ. There are 15 residues in the CDR3. The ends lost 1 base at V and 3 bases at J; junction bases unmatched: 4. The CDR3, as DNA: TGCGCCAGCAGCTTGTGGACAGGGGAGGACACTGAAGCTTTCTTT. Its protein product is CASSLWTGEDTEAFF.

V gene TRBV10-1 combines with J gene TRBJ1-1, with no clear D. CDR3 length equals 15 residues. Germline CDR1 WNHNN, CDR2 SYGVQD (reference sequence). Trimming pared 2 bases from V and 3 bases from J, leaving 13 bases between. DNA for the CDR3: TGCGCCAGCAGTGAGGTCGGGAACTCGGACACTGAAGCTTTCTTT. This encodes CASSEVGNSDTEAFF.

This clonotype was observed a handful of times. The chain combines TRBV12-3 or TRBV12-4 with TRBJ2-1, with D possibly being TRBD2 (5 bases). The CDR3 covers 17 residues. Trimming cost V 3 bases and J 0 bases, with 15 bases left between them. This CDR3 reads CASSLYGGLASYNEQFF. Here the CDR3 DNA reads TGTGCCAGCAGTTTGTACGGTGGCCTAGCCTCCTACAATGAGCAGTTCTTC.

This clonotype has a single count. The J gene is TRBJ1-5, the V gene TRBV12-3 or TRBV12-4; D is possibly TRBD1 (6 bases). The V end was cut by 6 bases, the J end by 7 bases, with 13 bases between. The CDR3 length is 13 residues. CDR3 in amino acids: CASSQWTEQPQHF. For the CDR3, the DNA is TGTGCCAGCAGCCAATGGACAGAACAGCCCCAGCATTTT.

The V call is TRBV7-2, the J call TRBJ2-5; D remains unclear. Trimming stripped 3 bases from V and 11 bases from J, with 25 bases between. CDR1 and CDR2 from the germline V gene are SGHTA and FQGNSA. The CDR3 runs to 16 residues. In nucleotides, the CDR3 is TGTGCCAGCAGCTTCCCTCCCAGACGATTTACCTACGTGCAGTACTTC. Its translation is CASSFPPRRFTYVQYF.

This clonotype was seen repeatedly, ten times or more. This chain links TRBV7-2 with TRBJ2-3; no definite D call. This CDR3 spans 12 amino acids. V shed 1 base and J shed 9 bases, with 8 bases lying between them. Per the germline V gene, CDR1 is SGHTA and CDR2 is FQGNSA. The CDR3 bases are TGTGCCAGCAGCTTAGAAGGCCGGACGCAGTATTTT. Translated, it gives CASSLEGRTQYF.